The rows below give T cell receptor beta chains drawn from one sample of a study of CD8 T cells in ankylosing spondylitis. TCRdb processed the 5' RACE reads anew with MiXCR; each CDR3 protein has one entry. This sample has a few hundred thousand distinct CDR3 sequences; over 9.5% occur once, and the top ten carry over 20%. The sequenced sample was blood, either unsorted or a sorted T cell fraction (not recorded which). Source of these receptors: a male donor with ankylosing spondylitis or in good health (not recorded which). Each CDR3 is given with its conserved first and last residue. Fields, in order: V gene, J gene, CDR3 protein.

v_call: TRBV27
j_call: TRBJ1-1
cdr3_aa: CASSSLVVENTEAFF

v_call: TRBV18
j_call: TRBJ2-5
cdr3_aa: CASSQQYQETQYF

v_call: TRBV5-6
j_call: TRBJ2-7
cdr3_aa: CASSFGTGDVSYEQYF

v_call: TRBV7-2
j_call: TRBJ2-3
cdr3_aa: CASSLEAWSTDTQYF

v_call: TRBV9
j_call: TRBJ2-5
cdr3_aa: CASSSPTSGGVETQYF

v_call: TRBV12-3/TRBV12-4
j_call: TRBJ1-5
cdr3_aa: CASSQLTSSNQPQHF

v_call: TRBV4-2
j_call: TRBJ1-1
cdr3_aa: CASSQDISLRKNTEAFF

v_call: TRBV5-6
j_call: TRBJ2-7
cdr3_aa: CASSFQAGSFWYEQYF

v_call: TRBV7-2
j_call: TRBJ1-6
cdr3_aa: CASSLALMYNNSPLHF

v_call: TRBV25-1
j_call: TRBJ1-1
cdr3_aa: CASSEATGGTTEAFF

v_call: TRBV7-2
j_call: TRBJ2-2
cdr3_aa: CASSLTGTSSAGELFF

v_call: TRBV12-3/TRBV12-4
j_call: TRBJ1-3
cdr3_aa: CASRTTGASGGNTIYF

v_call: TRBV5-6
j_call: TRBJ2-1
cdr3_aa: CASSLGSSELEQFF

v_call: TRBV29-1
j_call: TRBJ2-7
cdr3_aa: CSPRGQGRANSLWTSPYEQYF

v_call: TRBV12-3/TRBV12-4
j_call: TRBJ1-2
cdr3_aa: CASSLDKGAHNYGYTF

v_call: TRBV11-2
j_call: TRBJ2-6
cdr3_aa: CASSSRGDTDFSGANVLTF

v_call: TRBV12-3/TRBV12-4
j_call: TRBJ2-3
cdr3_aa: CASSLGTGGSDTQYF

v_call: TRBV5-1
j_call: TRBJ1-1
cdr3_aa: CASSKRDTGNTEAFF

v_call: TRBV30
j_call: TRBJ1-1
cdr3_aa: CAWTGRHTEAFF

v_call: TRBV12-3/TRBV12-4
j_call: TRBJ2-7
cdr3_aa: CASSFQPAAYEQYF

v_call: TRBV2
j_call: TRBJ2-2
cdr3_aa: CASSVYGTQGGELFF

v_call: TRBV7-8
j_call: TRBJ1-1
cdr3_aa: CASQTQGSTEAFF

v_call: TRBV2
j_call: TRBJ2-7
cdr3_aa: CASSDLSGAYEQYF

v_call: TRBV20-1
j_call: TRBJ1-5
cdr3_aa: CSARDLVNQPQHF

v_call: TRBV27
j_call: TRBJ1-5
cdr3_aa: CASSLFRQGESNQPQHF

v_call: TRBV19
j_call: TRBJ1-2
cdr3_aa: CASSLQQGLGGYTF

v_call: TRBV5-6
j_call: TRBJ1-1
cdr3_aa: CASTLERNTEAFF

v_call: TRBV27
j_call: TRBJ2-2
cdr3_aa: CASSLFGTNTGELFF

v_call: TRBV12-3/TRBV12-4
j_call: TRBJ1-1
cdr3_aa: CASSPANTEAFF

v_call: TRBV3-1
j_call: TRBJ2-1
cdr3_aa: CASSLADRENEQFF

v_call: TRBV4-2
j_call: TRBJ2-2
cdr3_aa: CASSQDGVRSGRAGELFF

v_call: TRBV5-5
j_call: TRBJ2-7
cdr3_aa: CASSFPGTPYEQYF

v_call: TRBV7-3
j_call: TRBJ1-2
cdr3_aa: CASSLGPGDLYGYTF